This TCR beta chain is from a study of blood T cell repertoires in COVID-19. Across the whole study: Samples representing acute and convalescent COVID-19 were sourced from the United States, Italy and Spain. T cells, B-cell-depleted T cells, or PBMCs provided the cDNA or gDNA that served as material.

V was cut by 6 bases and J by 4 bases, with 12 bases left in between. Germline-derived CDR1 and CDR2 are LNHDA and SQIVND (reference sequence). The CDR3 contains 13 residues. Per the study methods: Reference gene primer amplification yielded estimated nucleated cell counts. Produced via immunoSEQ multiplex PCR; TCRdb's table is partial and in-frame only. V, J and clone size derive from that table, while D and trimming were established from the DNA sequence. The repertoire holds 130,000 to 150,000 clones, with 70% to 85% as singletons. This clonotype originated in a man aged 55 to 70 with active or convalescent COVID-19. The material sequenced was peripheral blood. The chain couples TRBV19 to TRBJ1-2; no clear D. CDR3 bases: TGTGCCAGTAGCCATAGTTACTCCTATGGCTACACCTTC. It is translated as CASSHSYSYGYTF.